This T cell receptor beta chain appears in the sequencing data of a study of blood T cell repertoires in COVID-19. Study as a whole: The study drew acute and convalescent COVID-19 samples from the United States, Italy and Spain.

Assay: immunoSEQ multiplex PCR; the TCRdb copy retains only in-frame clones and omits some. The table shows fewer than 350,000 clones, with 70% to 90% occurring only once. This CDR3 spans 15 amino acids. Deletions cut 2 bases from V and 4 bases from J, with 12 bases between. Germline CDR1 and CDR2: WNHNN and SYGVQD (reference sequence). This receptor was taken from a human donor in a cohort sampled during active COVID-19. Sequencing used peripheral blood. The chain links TRBV10-1 to TRBJ1-5; D not resolved. The CDR3, as DNA: TGCGCCAGCAGTGAGCCGAGGAACGAAAATCAGCCCCAGCATTTT. Its protein is CASSEPRNENQPQHF.